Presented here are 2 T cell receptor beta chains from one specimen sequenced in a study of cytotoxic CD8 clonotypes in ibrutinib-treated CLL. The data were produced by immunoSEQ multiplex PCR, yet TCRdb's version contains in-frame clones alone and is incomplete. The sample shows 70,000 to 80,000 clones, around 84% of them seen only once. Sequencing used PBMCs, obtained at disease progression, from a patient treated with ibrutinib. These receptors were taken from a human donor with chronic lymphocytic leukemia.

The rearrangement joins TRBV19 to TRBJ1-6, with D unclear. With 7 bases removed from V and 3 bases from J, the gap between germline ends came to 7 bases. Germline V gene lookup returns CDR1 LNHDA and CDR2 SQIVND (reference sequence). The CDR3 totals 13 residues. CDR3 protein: CASKTDYNSPLHF. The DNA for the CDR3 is TGTGCCAGTAAAACAGACTATAATTCACCCCTCCACTTT.

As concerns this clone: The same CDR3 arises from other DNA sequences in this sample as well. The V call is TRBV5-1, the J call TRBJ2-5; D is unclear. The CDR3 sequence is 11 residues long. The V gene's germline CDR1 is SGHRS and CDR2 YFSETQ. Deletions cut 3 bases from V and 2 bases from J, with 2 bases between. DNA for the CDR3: TGCGCCAGCAGCTCGCAAGAGACCCAGTACTTC. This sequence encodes CASSSQETQYF.